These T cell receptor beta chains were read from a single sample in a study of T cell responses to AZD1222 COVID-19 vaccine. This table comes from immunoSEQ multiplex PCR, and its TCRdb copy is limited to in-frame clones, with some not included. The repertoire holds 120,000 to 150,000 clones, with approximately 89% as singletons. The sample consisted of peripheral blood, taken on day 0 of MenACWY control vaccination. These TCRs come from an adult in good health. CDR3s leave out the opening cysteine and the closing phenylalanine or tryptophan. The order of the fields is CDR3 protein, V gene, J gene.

ASSLRGGNTIY	TRBV7-3	TRBJ1-3
ASSLFPESSLYT	TRBV5-1	TRBJ1-2
SASEGTEAF	TRBV20-1	TRBJ1-1
ASSYWVAGGNEQF	TRBV6-2/TRBV6-3	TRBJ2-1
ASSSEGLGNTIY	TRBV7-7	TRBJ1-3
ASSRTSGREGTGELF	TRBV7-6	TRBJ2-2
ASSYSDPGSPQH	TRBV6-5	TRBJ1-5
ASSRTGMNTEAF	TRBV6-2/TRBV6-3	TRBJ1-1
AWSDQGTYEQY	TRBV30	TRBJ2-7
ASSLRTGGLKTGELF	TRBV19	TRBJ2-2
SGGSTDTQY	TRBV20-1	TRBJ2-3
AWKGTASTEAF	TRBV30	TRBJ1-1
ASSLGLAGFQETQY	TRBV11-2	TRBJ2-5
ASSLEVGSPLH	TRBV7-9	TRBJ1-6
ASRPTGTVNTGELF	TRBV5-4	TRBJ2-2
ASNKGGVNTEAF	TRBV6-5	TRBJ1-1
ASSLRFPAVGYEQY	TRBV13	TRBJ2-7
ASSLVQGRETQY	TRBV7-2	TRBJ2-5
ASSTGPGVGSYEQY	TRBV11-2	TRBJ2-7
ASSRADTIY	TRBV7-6	TRBJ1-3
ASSPGGGARNEQF	TRBV3-1/TRBV3-2	TRBJ2-1
AWSVFGGNTGELF	TRBV30	TRBJ2-2
AWSADGTIGEKLF	TRBV30	TRBJ1-4